This T cell receptor (beta chain) was documented in a study of control samples from healthy donors and cancer patients. Germline loops: CDR1 MNHEY, CDR2 SVGEGT. The CDR3 length is 16 residues. Trimming stripped 2 bases from V and 4 bases from J, with 16 bases between. The assay was immunoSEQ multiplex PCR, and TCRdb's table has in-frame clones only and misses some. The sample includes 150,000 to 200,000 clones, around nine tenths of them seen just once. The receptor comes from a man aged 25 to 40 in good health. The sequencing sample was made of blood. V gene TRBV6-2 or TRBV6-3 combines with J gene TRBJ2-3; D possibly corresponds to TRBD1 (6 bases). The CDR3 region has the DNA TGTGCCAGCAGTTACCTCCTTGGGGGCACCTCAGATACGCAGTATTTT. This sequence encodes CASSYLLGGTSDTQYF.